Listed below are T cell receptor beta chains from one sample, sequenced in a study of T cells in Graves' hyperthyroidism and ophthalmopathy. TCRdb re-called the multiplex PCR reads with MiXCR, one entry per CDR3 protein. The repertoire holds some 560,000 distinct CDR3 sequences, with approximately 14% as singletons. Sequenced input: blood. These receptors were obtained from a woman aged 40 to 49 with Graves' hyperthyroidism. Both conserved end residues are part of each CDR3. D genes are given only for firm matches. Some rows mark clone size as missing; the rest say once, few, many or name a class of expanded clone.

TRBJ1-1	TRBV29-1	.	TRBD1	CSVAGTGSGLDTEAFF	TGCAGCGTTGCCGGGACAGGTTCGGGTTTGGACACTGAAGCTTTCTTT
TRBJ1-2	TRBV27	many	TRBD1	CASSFYGGTDYTF	TGTGCCAGCAGTTTCTACGGCGGGACAGACTACACCTTC
TRBJ2-7	TRBV28	few	TRBD1	CASSFTRGQGLFYEQYF	TGTGCCAGCAGTTTTACTCGCGGACAGGGGCTCTTCTACGAGCAGTACTTC
TRBJ2-1	TRBV19	few	.	CASSISGRYTYNEQFF	TGTGCCAGTAGTATCAGTGGGAGGTACACCTACAATGAGCAGTTCTTC
TRBJ2-1	TRBV5-5	many	TRBD1	CASSYWPGQSSYNEQFF	TGTGCCAGCAGTTACTGGCCGGGACAGTCCAGTTACAATGAGCAGTTCTTC
TRBJ2-4	TRBV12-3/TRBV12-4	.	TRBD2	CASSTIGGRLNIQYF	TGTGCCAGCAGTACCATTGGCGGGAGGCTAAACATTCAGTACTTC
TRBJ1-3	TRBV3-1	.	.	CASSPTATGNTIYF	TGTGCCAGCAGCCCGACAGCTACTGGAAACACCATATATTTT
TRBJ1-4	TRBV6-2/TRBV6-3	many	TRBD1	CASREDRANEKLFF	TGTGCCAGCAGAGAGGACAGGGCGAATGAAAAACTGTTTTTT
TRBJ2-7	TRBV28	.	.	CASSLFLRGEQYF	TGTGCCAGCAGTTTATTCCTGCGGGGAGAGCAGTACTTC
TRBJ2-1	TRBV24-1	many	TRBD2	CATSDDNSGKDNEQFF	TGTGCCACCAGTGATGATAATAGCGGGAAGGATAATGAGCAGTTCTTC